This T cell receptor (beta chain) was retrieved from a study of T cells after yellow fever vaccination. In the study overall: Low-cell-number fractions were prepared with SMART-Seq v4 Ultra Low Input. Notes on the study in general: CD4 and CD8 compartments shared a small share of clonotypes.

From germline, CDR1 is SQVTM and CDR2 ANQGSEA. The V and J ends lost 3 bases and 6 bases, in that order; junction bases with no gene match: 0. The CDR3 sequence is 11 residues long. As to this clonotype: Its cognate antigen is unknown.

TCRdb redid the calling of the 5' RACE reads with MiXCR, one entry per CDR3 protein. The table records approximately 550,000 distinct CDR3 sequences, 13% of them present only once. This TCR came from a man aged 25-40 years who received the YFV17D yellow fever vaccine. V gene TRBV29-1 combines with J gene TRBJ2-3, with 7 positions matching TRBD2. The input for sequencing was PBMCs, taken on the day of the yellow fever booster vaccination. As DNA, the CDR3 is TGCAGCGTTGACGGGGGGGATACGCAGTATTTT. Translated: CSVDGGDTQYF.